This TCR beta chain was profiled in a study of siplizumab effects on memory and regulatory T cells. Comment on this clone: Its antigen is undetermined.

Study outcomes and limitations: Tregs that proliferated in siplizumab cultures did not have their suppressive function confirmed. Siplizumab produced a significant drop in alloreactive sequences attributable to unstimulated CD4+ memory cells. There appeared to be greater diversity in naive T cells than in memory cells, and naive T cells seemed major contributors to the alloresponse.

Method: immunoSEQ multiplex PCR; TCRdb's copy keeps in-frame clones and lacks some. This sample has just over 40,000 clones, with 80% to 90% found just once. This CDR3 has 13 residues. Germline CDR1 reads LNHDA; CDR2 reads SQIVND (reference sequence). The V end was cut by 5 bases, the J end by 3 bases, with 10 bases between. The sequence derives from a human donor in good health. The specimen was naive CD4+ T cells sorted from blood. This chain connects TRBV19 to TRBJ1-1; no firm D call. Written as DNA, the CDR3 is TGTGCCAGTAGTCCGGTGGGGTACACTGAAGCTTTCTTT. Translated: CASSPVGYTEAFF.